This T cell receptor beta chain was sequenced for a study of T cells in Graves' hyperthyroidism and ophthalmopathy. The CDR3 runs to 14 residues. The germline V gene has CDR1 SEHNR and CDR2 FQNEAQ (reference sequence). V lost 3 bases and J lost 5, with 10 bases in between. General study points: Appearing also in blood were most of the thyroid clonotypes expanded above 0.001. Progression to ophthalmopathy was predicted a median of about six months early.

A few counts support this clonotype. Its antigen is undetermined. Exclusion of patients followed from uncontrolled infection, other autoimmune disease, pregnancy or lactation. TCR beta CDR3 regions were amplified from RNA. HTBI primers were used for first-round RT-PCR of the TCR CDR3. TCRdb re-called the multiplex PCR reads through MiXCR, storing one row per CDR3 protein. The table has about 640,000 distinct CDR3 sequences, about 45% seen once. The TCR was taken from an adult man with Graves' disease, either hyperthyroidism or ophthalmopathy (not recorded which). The rearrangement uses TRBV7-9 and TRBJ1-4, with D uncertain. Sequencing was carried out using peripheral blood or thyroid tissue (not recorded which). This CDR3 is CASSLSLGNEKLFF. The CDR3 nucleotides are TGTGCCAGCAGCTTGTCGTTAGGAAATGAAAAACTGTTTTTT. Filled out from reference TRBV7-9 and TRBJ1-4, the complete variable domain reads DTGVSQNPRHKITKRGQNVTFRCDPISEHNRLYWYRQTLGQGPEFLTYFQNEAQLEKSRLLSDRFSAERPKGSFSTLEIQRTEQGDSAMYLCASSLSLGNEKLFFGSGTQLSVL.